This T cell receptor (beta chain) was retrieved from a study of CD8 T cells in Susac syndrome. Sequencing of TCR beta, carried out with a high-throughput approach, was applied to CD8+ and CD4+ T cells from the blood. Negative magnetic isolation gave CD8+ and CD4+ cells; FACS enriched CD8+ TEMRA. The CDR3 sequence is 16 residues long. V was clipped by 1 base and J by 6 bases; unmatched bases: 8. CDR1 and CDR2 from the germline V gene are LGHDT and YNNKEL (reference sequence). Random hexamers served to reverse transcribe about 0.5 to 1 ug RNA. Via MiXCR, TCRdb re-called the immunoSEQ multiplex PCR reads, giving one row per CDR3 protein. Seen here are roughly 120,000 distinct CDR3 sequences, 96% observed once, and the top ten hold under 0.1%.

The TCR was taken from a human donor in good health. The chain couples TRBV3-1 to TRBJ2-1; 8 bases match TRBD2. The sample taken for sequencing was CD4+ T cells from PBMCs. The CDR3 protein is CASSQAYGRAGNEQFF. The CDR3 DNA reads as TGTGCCAGCAGCCAAGCCTACGGGAGGGCCGGCAATGAGCAGTTCTTC.